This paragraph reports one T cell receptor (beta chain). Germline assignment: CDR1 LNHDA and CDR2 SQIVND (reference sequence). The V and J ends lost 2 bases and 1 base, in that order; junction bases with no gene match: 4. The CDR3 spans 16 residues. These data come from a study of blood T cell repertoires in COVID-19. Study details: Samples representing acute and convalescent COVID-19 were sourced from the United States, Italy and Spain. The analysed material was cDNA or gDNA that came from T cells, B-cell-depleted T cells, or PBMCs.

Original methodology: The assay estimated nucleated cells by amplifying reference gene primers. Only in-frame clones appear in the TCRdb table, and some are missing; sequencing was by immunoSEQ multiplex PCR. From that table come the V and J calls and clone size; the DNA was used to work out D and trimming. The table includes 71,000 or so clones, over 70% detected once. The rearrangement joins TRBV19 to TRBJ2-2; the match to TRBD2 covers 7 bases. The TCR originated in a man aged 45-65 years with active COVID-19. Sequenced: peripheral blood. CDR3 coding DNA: TGTGCCAGTAGTATACCCCCGGGAGGGAACACCGGGGAGCTGTTTTTT. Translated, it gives CASSIPPGGNTGELFF.